This is a list of T cell receptor beta chains from one sample in a study of TIL therapy for anti-PD-1-resistant metastatic lung cancer. Profiled with immunoSEQ multiplex PCR; TCRdb holds only in-frame clones, not every one. The data contain some 46,000 clones, around 80% of them singletons. Sequencing was performed on blood, taken at baseline. These receptor sequences come from a man aged 70-80 years with non-small cell lung cancer. CDR3s include the opening cysteine and the closing phenylalanine or tryptophan.

v_gene: TRBV28; CDR3aa: CASTGDASSSYEQYF
v_gene: TRBV6-5; CDR3aa: CASSQTSGSSYEQYF
v_gene: TRBV18; CDR3aa: CASSRSAGGETQYF
v_gene: TRBV6-5; CDR3aa: CASSYTAVNEQFF
v_gene: TRBV7-9; CDR3aa: CASSQWDSNEKLFF
v_gene: TRBV10-2; CDR3aa: CASWARGTSGYTF
v_gene: TRBV7-2; CDR3aa: CASSTRPLRDRTNTGELFF
v_gene: TRBV27; CDR3aa: CASSSWTDYGYTF
v_gene: TRBV5-1; CDR3aa: CASSLFQPAGAYQETQYF
v_gene: TRBV4-1; CDR3aa: CASSRGGAVRRGDTQYF
v_gene: TRBV7-9; CDR3aa: CASSTTPGLTGELFF
v_gene: TRBV7-9; CDR3aa: CASSSEGLAGVSRHNEQFF
v_gene: TRBV25-1; CDR3aa: CASSDKGNKAGNTIYF
v_gene: TRBV18; CDR3aa: CASSPNRGPGNTIYF
v_gene: TRBV28; CDR3aa: CATLAGGGETQYF
v_gene: TRBV7-3; CDR3aa: CASSSAGVHEQFF
v_gene: TRBV9; CDR3aa: CASSDSGTSGADTQYF
v_gene: TRBV5-4; CDR3aa: CASSLLDRNYGYTF
v_gene: TRBV5-1; CDR3aa: CASSLPNPEETQYF
v_gene: TRBV30; CDR3aa: CAWSSESYEQYF
v_gene: TRBV18; CDR3aa: CASSFPYTGELFF
v_gene: TRBV5-1; CDR3aa: CASSLGAGGEPQHF
v_gene: TRBV5-4; CDR3aa: CASSPRGGQGTEAFF
v_gene: TRBV29-1; CDR3aa: CSVIGLAGGPTTGELFF
v_gene: TRBV18; CDR3aa: CASSGAGTGIREAFF
v_gene: TRBV5-1; CDR3aa: CASSSQGAAQYF
v_gene: TRBV10-1; CDR3aa: CASSGNYEQYF